Many counts were recorded for the clone carrying this TCR beta chain. Its antigen is not known. This sample was included in a study of T cells in Graves' hyperthyroidism and ophthalmopathy. Overall study results and limits: Blood also showed most of the thyroid clonotypes that were expanded above 0.001. From stable hyperthyroidism, ophthalmopathy was separated by a 13 V-J model.

Researchers defined stable Graves' hyperthyroidism as no ophthalmopathy progression within 18 months. Cells are PBMCs isolated from roughly 9.2 ml of fresh blood. It was RNA transcripts that yielded the amplified TCR beta CDR3 regions. With the HTBI primer set, the TCR CDR3 went through a first round of RT-PCR. TCRdb reprocessed the multiplex PCR reads with MiXCR, giving one entry per CDR3 protein. The top ten hold around 50% of the sample, which has 210,000 or so distinct CDR3 sequences, approximately 17% seen once. The V end was cut by 5 bases, the J end by 4 bases, with 15 bases between. The V gene's germline CDR1 is MNHEY and CDR2 SMNVEV (reference sequence). The CDR3 has 15 amino acids.

The chain recombines TRBV27 with TRBJ1-5; D is ambiguous. The sequenced sample consisted of blood. The TCR sequence derives from a man aged 45 to 65 with Graves' hyperthyroidism. The CDR3 DNA reads TGTGCCAGCAGTCCCCTTGCAGGTTATAATCAGCCCCAGCATTTT. As protein: CASSPLAGYNQPQHF.